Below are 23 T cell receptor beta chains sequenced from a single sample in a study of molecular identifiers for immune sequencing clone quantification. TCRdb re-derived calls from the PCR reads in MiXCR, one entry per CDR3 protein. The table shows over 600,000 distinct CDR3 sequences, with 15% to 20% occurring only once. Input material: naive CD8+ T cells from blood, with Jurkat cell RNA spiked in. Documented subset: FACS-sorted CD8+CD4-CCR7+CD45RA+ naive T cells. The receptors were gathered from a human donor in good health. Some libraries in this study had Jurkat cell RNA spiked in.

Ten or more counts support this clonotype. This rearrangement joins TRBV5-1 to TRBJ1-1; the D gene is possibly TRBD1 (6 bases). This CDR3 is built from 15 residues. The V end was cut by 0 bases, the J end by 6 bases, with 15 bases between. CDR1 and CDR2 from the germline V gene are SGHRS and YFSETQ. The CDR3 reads CASSLEQGPHAEAFF. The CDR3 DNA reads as TGCGCCAGCAGCTTGGAGCAGGGGCCCCACGCTGAAGCTTTCTTT.

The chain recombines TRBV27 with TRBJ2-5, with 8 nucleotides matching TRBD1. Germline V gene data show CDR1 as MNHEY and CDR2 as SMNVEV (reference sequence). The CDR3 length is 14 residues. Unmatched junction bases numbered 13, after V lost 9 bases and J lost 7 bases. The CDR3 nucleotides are TGTGCCAGTCGCCTTCAGCAGGGGGCAGCGACCCAGTACTTC. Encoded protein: CASRLQQGAATQYF.

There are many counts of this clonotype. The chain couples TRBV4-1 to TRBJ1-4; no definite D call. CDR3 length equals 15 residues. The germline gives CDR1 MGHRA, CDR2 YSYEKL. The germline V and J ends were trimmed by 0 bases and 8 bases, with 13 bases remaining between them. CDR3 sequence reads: CASSQDPRRSEKLFF. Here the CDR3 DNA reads TGCGCCAGCAGCCAAGACCCACGGCGGAGCGAAAAACTGTTTTTT.

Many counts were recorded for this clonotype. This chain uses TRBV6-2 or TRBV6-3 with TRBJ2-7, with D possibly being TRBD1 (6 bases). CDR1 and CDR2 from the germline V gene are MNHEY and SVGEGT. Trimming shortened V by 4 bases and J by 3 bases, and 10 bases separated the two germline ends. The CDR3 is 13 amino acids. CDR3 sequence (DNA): TGTGCCAGCAGTTTCGGGACACACTACGAGCAGTACTTC. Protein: CASSFGTHYEQYF.

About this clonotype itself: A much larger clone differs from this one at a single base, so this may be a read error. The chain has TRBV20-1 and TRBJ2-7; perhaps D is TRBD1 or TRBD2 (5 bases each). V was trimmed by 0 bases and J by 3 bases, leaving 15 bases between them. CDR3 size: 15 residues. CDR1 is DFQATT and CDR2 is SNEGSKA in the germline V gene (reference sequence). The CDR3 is CSAREIRDRSYEQYF. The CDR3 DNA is TGCAGTGCTAGAGAGATCCGGGACCGAAGCTACGAGCAGTACTTC.

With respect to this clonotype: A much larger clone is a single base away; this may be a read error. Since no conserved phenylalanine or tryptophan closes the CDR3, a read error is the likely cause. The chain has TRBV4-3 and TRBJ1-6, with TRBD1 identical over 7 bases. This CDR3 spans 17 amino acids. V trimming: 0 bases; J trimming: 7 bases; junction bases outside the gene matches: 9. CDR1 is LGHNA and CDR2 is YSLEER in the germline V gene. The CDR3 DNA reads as TGCGCCAGCAGCCAAGACCCTCCTCTGACAGGGAATTCACCCCTCCACTCT. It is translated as CASSQDPPLTGNSPLHS.

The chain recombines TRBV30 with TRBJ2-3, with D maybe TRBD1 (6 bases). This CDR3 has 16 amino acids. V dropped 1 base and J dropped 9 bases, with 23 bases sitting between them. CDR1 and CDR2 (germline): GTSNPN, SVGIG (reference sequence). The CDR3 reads CAWSGASRGAQITQYF. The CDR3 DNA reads TGTGCCTGGAGTGGAGCCAGCAGGGGAGCTCAGATAACGCAGTATTTT.

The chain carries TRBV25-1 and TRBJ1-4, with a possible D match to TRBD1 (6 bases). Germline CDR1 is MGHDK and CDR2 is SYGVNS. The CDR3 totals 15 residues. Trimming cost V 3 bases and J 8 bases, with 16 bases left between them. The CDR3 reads CASSESWGAAEKLFF. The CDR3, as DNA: TGTGCCAGCAGTGAGTCTTGGGGGGCCGCGGAAAAACTGTTTTTT.

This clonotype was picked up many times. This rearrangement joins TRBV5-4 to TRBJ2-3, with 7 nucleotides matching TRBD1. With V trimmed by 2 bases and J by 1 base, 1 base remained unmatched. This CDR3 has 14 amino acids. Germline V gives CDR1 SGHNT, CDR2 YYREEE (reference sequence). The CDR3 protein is CASSFQGGTDTQYF. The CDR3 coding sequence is TGTGCCAGCAGCTTCCAGGGGGGCACAGATACGCAGTATTTT.

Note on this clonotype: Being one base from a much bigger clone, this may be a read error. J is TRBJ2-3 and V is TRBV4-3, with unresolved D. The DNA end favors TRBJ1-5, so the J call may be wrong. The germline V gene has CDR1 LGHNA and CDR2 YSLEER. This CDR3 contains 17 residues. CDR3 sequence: CASSQDYGMTSTDTQHF. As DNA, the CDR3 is TGCGCCAGCAGCCAAGACTACGGGATGACTAGCACAGATACGCAGCATTTT.

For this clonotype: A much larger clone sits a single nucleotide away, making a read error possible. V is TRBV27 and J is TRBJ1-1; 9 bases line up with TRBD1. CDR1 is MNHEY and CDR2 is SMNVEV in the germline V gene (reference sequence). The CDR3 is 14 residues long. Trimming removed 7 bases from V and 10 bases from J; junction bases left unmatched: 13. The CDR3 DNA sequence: TGTGCCAGCACCTTTGGGACAGGGAAGGGTGTAGCTTTCTTT. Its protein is CASTFGTGKGVAFF.

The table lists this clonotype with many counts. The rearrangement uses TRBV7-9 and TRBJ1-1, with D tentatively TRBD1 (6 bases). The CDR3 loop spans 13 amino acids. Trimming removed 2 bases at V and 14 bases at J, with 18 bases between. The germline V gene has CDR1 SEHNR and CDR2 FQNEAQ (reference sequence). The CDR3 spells CASSLTVDRLLFF. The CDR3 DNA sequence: TGTGCCAGCAGCTTAACAGTCGACAGGCTCCTCTTCTTT.

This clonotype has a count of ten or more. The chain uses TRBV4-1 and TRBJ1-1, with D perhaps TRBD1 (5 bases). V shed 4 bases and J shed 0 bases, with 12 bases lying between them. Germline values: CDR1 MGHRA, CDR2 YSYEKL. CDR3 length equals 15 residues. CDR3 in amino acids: CASSLGPAMNTEAFF. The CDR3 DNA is TGCGCCAGCAGCCTGGGGCCAGCCATGAACACTGAAGCTTTCTTT.

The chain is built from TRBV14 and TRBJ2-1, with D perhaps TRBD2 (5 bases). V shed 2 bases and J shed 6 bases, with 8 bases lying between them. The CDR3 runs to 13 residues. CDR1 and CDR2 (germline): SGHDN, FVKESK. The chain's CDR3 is CASSQLSANEQFF. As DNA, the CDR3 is TGTGCCAGCAGCCAACTTAGCGCCAATGAGCAGTTCTTC.

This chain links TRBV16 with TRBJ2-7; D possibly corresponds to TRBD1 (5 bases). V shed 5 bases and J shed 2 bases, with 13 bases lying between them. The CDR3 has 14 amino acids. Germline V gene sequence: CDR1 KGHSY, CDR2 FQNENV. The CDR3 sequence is CASSSGRRAYEQYF. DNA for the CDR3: TGTGCCAGCAGCTCCGGGCGCAGGGCCTACGAGCAGTACTTC.

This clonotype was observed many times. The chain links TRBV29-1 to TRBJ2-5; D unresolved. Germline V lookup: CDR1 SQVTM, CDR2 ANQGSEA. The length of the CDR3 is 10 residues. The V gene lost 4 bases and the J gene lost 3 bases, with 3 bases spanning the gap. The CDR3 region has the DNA TGCAGCGTTGTCGAAGAGACCCAGTACTTC. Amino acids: CSVVEETQYF.

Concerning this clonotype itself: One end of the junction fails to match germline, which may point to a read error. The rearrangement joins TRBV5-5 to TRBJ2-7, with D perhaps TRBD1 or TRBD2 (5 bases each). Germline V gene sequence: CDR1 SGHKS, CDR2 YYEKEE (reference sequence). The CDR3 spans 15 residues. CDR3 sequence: CAGSLTGTTFEEQYF. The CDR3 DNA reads TGTGCCGGCAGCTTAACCGGGACGACCTTTGAAGAGCAGTACTTC. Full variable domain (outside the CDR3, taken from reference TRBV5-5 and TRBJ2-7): DAGVTQSPTHLIKTRGQQVTLRCSPISGHKSVSWYQQVLGQGPQFIFQYYEKEERGRGNFPDRFSARQFPNYSSELNVNALLLGDSALYLCAGSLTGTTFEEQYFGPGTRLTVT.

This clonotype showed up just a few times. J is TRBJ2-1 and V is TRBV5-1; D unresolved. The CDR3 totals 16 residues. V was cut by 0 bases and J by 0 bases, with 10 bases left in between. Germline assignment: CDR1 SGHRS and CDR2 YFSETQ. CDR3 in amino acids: CASSLATKLSYNEQFF. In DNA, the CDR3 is TGCGCCAGCAGCTTGGCCACAAAGCTCTCCTACAATGAGCAGTTCTTC.

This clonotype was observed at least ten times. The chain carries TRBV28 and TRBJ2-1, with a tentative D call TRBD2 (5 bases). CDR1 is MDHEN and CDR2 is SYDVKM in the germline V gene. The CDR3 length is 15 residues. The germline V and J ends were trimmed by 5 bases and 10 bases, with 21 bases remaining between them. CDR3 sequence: CASSPLNPGSQEQFF. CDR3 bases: TGTGCCAGCAGTCCCCTTAACCCGGGATCCCAAGAGCAGTTCTTC. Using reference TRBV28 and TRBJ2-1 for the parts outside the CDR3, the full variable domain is DVKVTQSSRYLVKRTGEKVFLECVQDMDHENMFWYRQDPGLGLRLIYFSYDVKMKEKGDIPEGYSVSREKKERFSLILESASTNQTSMYLCASSPLNPGSQEQFFGPGTRLTVL.

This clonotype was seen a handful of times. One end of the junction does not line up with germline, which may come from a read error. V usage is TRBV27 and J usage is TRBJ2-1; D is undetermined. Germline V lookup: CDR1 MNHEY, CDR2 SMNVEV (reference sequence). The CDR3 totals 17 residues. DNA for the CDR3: TGTGCCAGCAGTTCCCTGATCGGCGACCCCTCCTACAGTGAGCAGTTCTTC. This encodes CASSSLIGDPSYSEQFF.

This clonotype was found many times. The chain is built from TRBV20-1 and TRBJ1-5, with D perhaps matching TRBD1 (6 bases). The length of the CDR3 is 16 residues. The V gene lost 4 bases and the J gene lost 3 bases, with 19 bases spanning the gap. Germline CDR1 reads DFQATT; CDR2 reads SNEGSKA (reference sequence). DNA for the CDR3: TGCAGTGCTACCTCTGTCGAGGGGGGTGCCAATCAGCCCCAGCATTTT. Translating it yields CSATSVEGGANQPQHF.

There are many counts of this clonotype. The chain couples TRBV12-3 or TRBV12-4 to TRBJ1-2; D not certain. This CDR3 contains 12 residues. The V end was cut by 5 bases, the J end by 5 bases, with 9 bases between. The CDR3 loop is CASSEGLYGYTF. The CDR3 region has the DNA TGTGCCAGCAGTGAGGGCTTATATGGCTACACCTTC.

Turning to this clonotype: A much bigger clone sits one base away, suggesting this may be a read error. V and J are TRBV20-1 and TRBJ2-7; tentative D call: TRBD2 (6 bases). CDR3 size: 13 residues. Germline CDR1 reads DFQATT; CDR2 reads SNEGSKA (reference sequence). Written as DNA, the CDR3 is TGCAGTGCTGGAGACTCGGGGGTTTACGAGCAGTACTTC. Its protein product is CSAGDSGVYEQYF.